Given below is one T cell receptor beta chain in context. The antigen is unknown. The data were taken from a study of regulatory T cells in long-lasting Graves disease. Overall study results and limits: Persistent patients shared 2,741 public clonotypes among themselves. Newly diagnosed patients shared fewer, at approximately 970. Patients whose Graves' disease persisted exhibited lower TCR diversity than those newly diagnosed. Investigators studied peripheral blood only, not thyroid tissue.

Germline CDR1 DFQATT, CDR2 SNEGSKA (reference sequence). This CDR3 region has 14 residues. Trimming took 0 bases from V and 5 from J, leaving 14 bases between them. CDR3 regions were amplified by Arm-PCR using iRepertoire HTBI primers to build TCR beta libraries. Via MiXCR, TCRdb re-called the multiplex PCR reads, giving one row per CDR3 protein. The table lists fewer than 400,000 distinct CDR3 sequences, 15% to 20% of them singletons. Indicated time point: newly diagnosed GD, antithyroid drugs for less than 3 months. The TCR library used RNA extracted from PBMCs. The specimen comprised peripheral blood mononuclear cells (PBMCs), sampled at new diagnosis, from a patient treated with antithyroid drugs. This sequence originates from a female donor with Graves disease. This chain joins TRBV20-1 and TRBJ2-7, with D perhaps TRBD2 (7 bases). The CDR3 DNA follows: TGCAGTGCTAGAGATGGGGGGGCGCGGAACGAGCAGTACTTC. Protein: CSARDGGARNEQYF.